This TCR beta chain was sequenced in a study of T cell responses to AZD1222 COVID-19 vaccine. Regarding the study as a whole: Spike-specific TCRs gained breadth and depth after people received two AZD1222 doses. Scientists sampled the repertoires only once the peak T cell response had passed. Possibly, clonal diversity was underestimated; donors were largely white British and included more females.

The data were produced by immunoSEQ multiplex PCR, yet TCRdb's version contains in-frame clones alone and is incomplete. This table has some 170,000 clones, 85% to 90% appearing once. This CDR3 is 14 amino acids long. Germline values: CDR1 MDHEN, CDR2 SYDVKM. Deletions cut 10 bases from V and 3 bases from J, with 18 bases between. Note on this clone: The target antigen is unknown.

This sequence joins TRBV28 and TRBJ1-1, with D possibly matching TRBD1 (5 bases). This sample comprised peripheral blood, obtained on day 0 of AZD1222 vaccination. The clonotype comes from an adult in good health. The CDR3 reads CAIPGGPGHTEAFF. The CDR3 DNA sequence: TGTGCCATTCCGGGGGGTCCAGGGCACACTGAAGCTTTCTTT.